This is a list of T cell receptor beta chains from one sample in a study of CD8 T cells in Susac syndrome. TCRdb reprocessed the immunoSEQ multiplex PCR reads with MiXCR, giving one entry per CDR3 protein. The sample consists of 160,000 or so distinct CDR3 sequences, 94% of them appearing once. Sequenced material: CD4+ T cells from PBMCs. The receptors were gathered from a human donor with multiple sclerosis. The conserved cysteine and the conserved F or W are not part of the CDR3 here. Only part of the rows carry a size: once, few, many, or a class if the clone is expanded.

NA,TRBV15,ATSRDVTQY
once,TRBV29-1,SLGQDYGYT
NA,TRBV6-5,ASSTTSGNYNEQF
NA,TRBV7-2,ASRPFRGREDTQY
once,TRBV24-1,ATSDRMGEAF
NA,TRBV6-2/TRBV6-3,ASSYGGPQETQY
NA,TRBV10-3,AISPGTGEETQY
NA,TRBV29-1,SVSLGQSGPNEQF
few,TRBV18,ASSPPARNTGELF
NA,TRBV12-3/TRBV12-4,ASSPGQLSNQPQH
NA,TRBV18,ASSPRDRSSYEQY
NA,TRBV3-1,ASSQDGAAYLNGYT
NA,TRBV12-3/TRBV12-4,ASSLSSGTRF
NA,TRBV7-9,ASSFTVGEQF
NA,TRBV30,AWREGGPQY
NA,TRBV11-2,ASSLQQLAKFTDTQY
NA,TRBV9,ASSVGGGMYTEQF
NA,TRBV7-8,ASSLPGYTDTQY
NA,TRBV5-1,ASSLEGFGDQPQH
NA,TRBV7-6,ASSSPTIRGAF
once,TRBV24-1,ATSDLYTQETQY
NA,TRBV30,AWTASGSVNIQY
NA,TRBV18,ASSPRREETQY
NA,TRBV7-9,ASSGLAAGPKVQF
NA,TRBV6-6,ASSYPEGGGNQPQH
NA,TRBV12-3/TRBV12-4,ASSLTGGAGQPQH
NA,TRBV5-1,ASSLPGLATYEQY
NA,TRBV10-3,AIREGETQY
NA,TRBV10-3,ATLDGNYGYT
NA,TRBV18,ASSPISWDEQF
NA,TRBV9,ASSVASGANTGELF
NA,TRBV25-1,ASSLIGGATEAF